This TCR beta chain is from a study of somatic mutations in cytotoxic T cells in rheumatoid arthritis. J gave up 1 base and V 4 bases, and 5 bases lay outside the gene matches. The length of the CDR3 is 16 residues. The V gene's germline CDR1 is SGDLS and CDR2 YYNGEE. Sequencing was performed with immunoSEQ multiplex PCR; in TCRdb, only in-frame clones are kept and a portion is missing. The repertoire has several thousand clones, approximately 65% of them found once; the top ten carry 35% to 45%. The source is a woman between 45 and 60 years old in good health. This chain links TRBV9 with TRBJ2-3, with 11 positions matching TRBD2. Source material: CD8+ T cells sorted from blood. This chain's CDR3 is CASSQQTSGGTDTQYF. CDR3 nucleotides: TGTGCCAGCAGCCAGCAGACTAGCGGGGGCACAGATACGCAGTATTTT.